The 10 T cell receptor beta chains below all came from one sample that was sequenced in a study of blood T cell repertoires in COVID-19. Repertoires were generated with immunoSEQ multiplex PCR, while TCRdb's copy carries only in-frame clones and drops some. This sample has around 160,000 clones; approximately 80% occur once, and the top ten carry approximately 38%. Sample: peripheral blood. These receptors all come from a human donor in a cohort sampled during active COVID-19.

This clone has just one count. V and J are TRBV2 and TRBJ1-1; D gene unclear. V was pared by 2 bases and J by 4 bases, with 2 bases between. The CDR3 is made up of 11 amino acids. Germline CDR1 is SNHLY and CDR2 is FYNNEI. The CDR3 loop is CASSERTEAFF. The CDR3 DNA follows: TGTGCCAGCAGTGAACGCACTGAAGCTTTCTTT.

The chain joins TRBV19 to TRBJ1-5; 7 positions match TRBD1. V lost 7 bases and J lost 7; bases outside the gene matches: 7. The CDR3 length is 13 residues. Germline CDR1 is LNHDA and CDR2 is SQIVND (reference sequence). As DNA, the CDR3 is TGTGCCAGTACCTCCGACAGGGTGCAGCCCCAGCATTTT. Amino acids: CASTSDRVQPQHF. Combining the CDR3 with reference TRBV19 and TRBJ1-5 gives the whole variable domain DGGITQSPKYLFRKEGQNVTLSCEQNLNHDAMYWYRQDPGQGLRLIYYSQIVNDFQKGDIAEGYSVSREKKESFPLTVTSAQKNPTAFYLCASTSDRVQPQHFGDGTRLSIL.

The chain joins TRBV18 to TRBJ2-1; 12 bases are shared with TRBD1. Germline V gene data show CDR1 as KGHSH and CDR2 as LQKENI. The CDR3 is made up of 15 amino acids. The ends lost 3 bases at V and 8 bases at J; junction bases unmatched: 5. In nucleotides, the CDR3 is TGTGCCAGCTCACCGGGACAGGGGGCATTTGATGAGCAGTTCTTC. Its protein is CASSPGQGAFDEQFF. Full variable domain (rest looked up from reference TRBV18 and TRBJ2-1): NAGVMQNPRHLVRRRGQEARLRCSPMKGHSHVYWYRQLPEEGLKFMVYLQKENIIDESGMPKERFSAEFPKEGPSILRIQQVVRGDSAAYFCASSPGQGAFDEQFFGPGTRLTVL.

In DNA, the CDR3 is TGTGCCTGGGCCAGGGGAGAGGGCTACGAGCAGTACTTC. Translation gives CAWARGEGYEQYF. The V gene is TRBV30, the J gene TRBJ2-7, with D possibly TRBD1 on 6 matching bases. Deletions cut 5 bases from V and 3 bases from J, with 14 bases between. Germline V gene sequence: CDR1 GTSNPN, CDR2 SVGIG (reference sequence). CDR3 length equals 13 residues.

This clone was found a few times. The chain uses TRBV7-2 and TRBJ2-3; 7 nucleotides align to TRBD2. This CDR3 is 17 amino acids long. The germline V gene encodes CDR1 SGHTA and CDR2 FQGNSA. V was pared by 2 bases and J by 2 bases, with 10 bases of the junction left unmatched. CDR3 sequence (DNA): TGTGCCAGCAGCTTACTTCTGGCGGGGGAGATCACAGATACGCAGTATTTT. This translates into CASSLLLAGEITDTQYF.

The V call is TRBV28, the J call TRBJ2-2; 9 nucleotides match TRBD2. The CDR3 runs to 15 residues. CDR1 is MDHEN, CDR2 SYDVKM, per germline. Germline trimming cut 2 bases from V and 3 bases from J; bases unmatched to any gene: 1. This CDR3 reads CASSLLAGYTGELFF. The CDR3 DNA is TGTGCCAGCAGTTTACTAGCGGGATACACCGGGGAGCTGTTTTTT. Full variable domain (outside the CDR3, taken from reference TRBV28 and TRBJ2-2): DVKVTQSSRYLVKRTGEKVFLECVQDMDHENMFWYRQDPGLGLRLIYFSYDVKMKEKGDIPEGYSVSREKKERFSLILESASTNQTSMYLCASSLLAGYTGELFFGEGSRLTVL.

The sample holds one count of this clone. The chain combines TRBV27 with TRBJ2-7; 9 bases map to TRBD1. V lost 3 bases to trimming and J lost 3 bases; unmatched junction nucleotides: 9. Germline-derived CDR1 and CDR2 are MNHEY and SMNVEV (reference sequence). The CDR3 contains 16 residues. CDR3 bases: TGTGCCAGCAGTTTCCTCGGACAGGGGCCCATCTACGAGCAGTACTTC. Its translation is CASSFLGQGPIYEQYF.

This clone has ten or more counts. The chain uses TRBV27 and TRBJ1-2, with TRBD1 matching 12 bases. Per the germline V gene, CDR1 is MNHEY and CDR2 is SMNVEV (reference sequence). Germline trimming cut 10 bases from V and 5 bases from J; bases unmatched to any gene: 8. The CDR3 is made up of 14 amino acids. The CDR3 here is CATSRGQGAYGYTF. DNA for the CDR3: TGTGCCACAAGTAGGGGACAGGGGGCTTATGGCTACACCTTC.

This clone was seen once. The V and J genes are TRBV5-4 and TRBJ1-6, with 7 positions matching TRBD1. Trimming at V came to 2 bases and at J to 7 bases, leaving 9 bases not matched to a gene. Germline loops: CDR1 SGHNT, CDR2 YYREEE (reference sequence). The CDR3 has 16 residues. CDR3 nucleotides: TGTGCCAGCAGCTTTGCCCCGGGACAGCCAAATTCACCCCTCCACTTT. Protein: CASSFAPGQPNSPLHF.

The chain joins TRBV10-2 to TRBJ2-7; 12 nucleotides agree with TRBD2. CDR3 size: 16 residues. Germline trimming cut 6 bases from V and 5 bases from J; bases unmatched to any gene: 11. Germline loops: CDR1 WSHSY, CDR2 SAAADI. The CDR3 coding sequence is TGCGCCAGCAGCCCTCCCTCTAGCGGGGGGGCCAACGAGCAGTACTTC. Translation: CASSPPSSGGANEQYF.